Each of the 3 T cell receptor beta chains below was sequenced from the same sample in a study of control samples from healthy donors and cancer patients. The data were produced by immunoSEQ multiplex PCR, yet TCRdb's version contains in-frame clones alone and is incomplete. The table lists approximately 160,000 clones, 93% of them singletons. Sequenced material: blood. The source is a woman aged 55-75 years in good health.

This clone was seen only once. This chain uses TRBV5-4 with TRBJ1-2; D may be TRBD1 (6 bases). This CDR3 has 13 amino acids. Trimming took 0 bases from V and 4 from J, leaving 7 bases between them. Per the germline V gene, CDR1 is SGHNT and CDR2 is YYREEE (reference sequence). The CDR3 sequence: CASSLVGGYGYTF. CDR3 DNA sequence: TGTGCCAGCAGCTTGGTAGGGGGCTATGGCTACACCTTC.

The genes are TRBV19 and TRBJ2-2, with 7 bases aligning to TRBD1. The CDR3 loop spans 14 amino acids. CDR1 LNHDA and CDR2 SQIVND come from the germline V gene (reference sequence). After removal of 6 bases from V and 3 bases from J, the junction contained 4 bases not matched to a gene. The CDR3 region has the DNA TGTGCCAGTAGGAGGGGGCAGGACACCGGGGAGCTGTTTTTT. Amino acids: CASRRGQDTGELFF.

The chain carries TRBV24-1 and TRBJ2-3; 10 bases are shared with TRBD1. The ends lost 4 bases at V and 8 bases at J; junction bases unmatched: 11. The V gene's germline CDR1 is KGHDR and CDR2 SFDVKD. The CDR3 runs to 16 residues. CDR3 protein: CATSDRGQGDKGTQYF. The CDR3 region has the DNA TGTGCCACCAGTGACCGAGGACAGGGGGATAAGGGTACGCAGTATTTT.